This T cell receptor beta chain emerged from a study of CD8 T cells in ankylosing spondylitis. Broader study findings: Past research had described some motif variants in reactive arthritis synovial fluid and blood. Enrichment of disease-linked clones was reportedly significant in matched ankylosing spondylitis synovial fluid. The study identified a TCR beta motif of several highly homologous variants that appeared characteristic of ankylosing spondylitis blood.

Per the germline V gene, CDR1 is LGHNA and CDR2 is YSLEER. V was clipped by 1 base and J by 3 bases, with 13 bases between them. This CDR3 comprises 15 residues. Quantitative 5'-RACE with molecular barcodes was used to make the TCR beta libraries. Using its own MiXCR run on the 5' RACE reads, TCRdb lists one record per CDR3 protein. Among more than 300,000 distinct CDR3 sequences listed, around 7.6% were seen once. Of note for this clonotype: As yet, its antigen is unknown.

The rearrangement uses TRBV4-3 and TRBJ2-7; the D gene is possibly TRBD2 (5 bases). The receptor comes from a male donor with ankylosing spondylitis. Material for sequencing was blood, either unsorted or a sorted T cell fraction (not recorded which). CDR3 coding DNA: TGCGCCAGCAGCCAAGGGTGGCTTGGAGGCTACGAGCAGTACTTC. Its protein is CASSQGWLGGYEQYF.